This T cell receptor beta chain was recorded in a study of neoadjuvant nivolumab and ipilimumab in lung cancer. Study-wide results and caveats: A small number of samples were TCR sequenced.

This CDR3 contains 13 residues. V was pared by 6 bases and J by 2 bases, with 10 bases between. Germline assignment: CDR1 LNHDA and CDR2 SQIVND (reference sequence). The protocol was immunoSEQ multiplex PCR, while the TCRdb copy is restricted to in-frame clones and leaves out a portion. The top ten hold around 6.5% of the sample, which has roughly 1,100 clones, under 85% seen once. In regard to this clone: Its specificity is unknown.

Sequences were derived from adjacent normal lung tissue, sampled after neoadjuvant nivolumab, alone or with ipilimumab, at or shortly before surgery. The clonotype comes from an adult with non-small cell lung cancer. The V call is TRBV19, the J call TRBJ1-1; D call uncertain. The CDR3 bases are TGTGCCAGTAGAATATCCGTAAACACTGAAGCTTTCTTT. Translated: CASRISVNTEAFF.